One and the same sample provided the 32 T cell receptor beta chains below, sequenced in a study of CD8+ T cells in alopecia areata. Cells pooled from cutaneous lymph nodes were sorted on CD4, CD8alpha, NKG2D, NKG2ACE and other markers. TCR sequencing used cDNA made by reverse transcription of extracted RNA. Data came from immunoSEQ multiplex PCR; TCRdb stores just in-frame clones and leaves some out. The sample counts over 250,000 clones, none seen once; the ten largest own roughly 1.2%. Sequenced material: CD4+ T cells sorted from a lymph node. The receptors come from a C3H/HeJ mouse with alopecia areata. This strain has MHC haplotype H2-k.

In its sample, this clone was seen a few times. Gene and germline names: mouse. The read finishes 4 residues shy of the CDR3 end, and the germline J gene is used to complete it. This chain connects TRBV5 to TRBJ2-1, with 7 bases matching TRBD1. The CDR3 runs to 15 residues. With 2 bases clipped from V and 6 bases from J, the junction kept 7 bases outside the gene matches. Germline V gene data show CDR1 as LGHNA and CDR2 as YNLKQL (reference sequence). Here the CDR3 reads CASSQSQGSGAEQFF. CDR3 DNA, as far as it was read: TGTGCCAGCAGCCAATCACAGGGGTCGGGTGCT.

About this clone: The germline and genes are mouse ones. The read falls 4 residues short of the CDR3 end, and the missing part is taken from the germline J gene. The chain carries TRBV5 and TRBJ2-1; 11 bases are a match to TRBD2. The germline gives CDR1 LGHNA, CDR2 YNLKQL (reference sequence). After removal of 2 bases from V and 0 bases from J, the junction contained 6 bases not matched to a gene. The CDR3 contains 18 residues. The CDR3 loop reads CASSQSTGGVYNYAEQFF. The CDR3 bases that were read are TGTGCCAGCAGCCAATCGACTGGGGGGGTTTATAACTATGCT.

As regards this clone: The listed genes are named as in mouse. Read coverage stops 3 residues before the CDR3 terminus; the germline J gene supplies the remainder. This chain joins TRBV5 and TRBJ1-6; TRBD1 agrees at 7 bases. TRBJ1-6 is noted as an ORF with a role that remains uncertain. Germline CDR1 reads LGHNA; CDR2 reads YNLKQL (reference sequence). CDR3 length: 15 residues. The V segment lost 4 bases and the J segment 3 bases; nucleotides outside the gene matches: 3. The CDR3 loop reads CASSRRDSYNSPLYF. The part of the CDR3 DNA that was read is TGTGCCAGCAGCCGCCGGGACAGCTATAATTCGCCC.

Comments on this clone: Genes here carry mouse names. The CDR3 end is not reached by the read, which stops 4 residues before it; the germline J gene fills it in. This chain links TRBV19 with TRBJ2-5; 8 bases fit TRBD2. The length of the CDR3 is 15 residues. V shed 3 bases and J 2 bases; nucleotides not matched to a gene: 5. Germline assignment: CDR1 FNHDT and CDR2 SITEND (reference sequence). CDR3 bases read: TGTGCCAGCAGTAAAGGGGGGGCCGGCCAAGAC. This sequence encodes CASSKGGAGQD. The entire CDR3 sequence reads CASSKGGAGQDTQYF.

This clone has at least ten counts. Gene names are the mouse ones. The CDR3 goes on 4 residues after the read ends, and that part is filled in from the germline J gene. This chain joins TRBV17 and TRBJ2-2; TRBD1 is a possible D gene (6 bases). CDR1 is MNHDT, CDR2 YYDKIL, per germline. The CDR3 extends over 14 amino acids. Deletions cut 1 base from V and 4 bases from J, with 7 bases between. The sequenced CDR3 bases are TGTGCTAGCAGTAGAGGGGACACCACCGGG. As protein: CASSRGDTTG. The CDR3, in full, reads CASSRGDTTGQLYF.

On this clone: These gene names are mouse names. Read coverage stops 4 residues before the CDR3 terminus; the germline J gene supplies the remainder. The same CDR3 arises from other DNA sequences in this sample as well. The chain joins TRBV1 to TRBJ2-5, with D perhaps TRBD1 (6 bases). Per the germline V gene, CDR1 is NSQYPW and CDR2 is LRSPGD (reference sequence). This CDR3 is 12 amino acids long. CDR3 loop: CTCSATGDTQYF. The covered CDR3 bases are TGCACCTGCAGTGCTACAGGGGAC.

The sample holds many counts of this clone. Gene names and germline refer to mouse. The read falls 4 residues short of the CDR3 end, and the missing part is taken from the germline J gene. Other DNA sequences of this sample code for an identical CDR3. The J gene is TRBJ2-5, the V gene TRBV1, with TRBD1 identical over 8 bases. Germline V gene sequence: CDR1 NSQYPW, CDR2 LRSPGD (reference sequence). This CDR3 has 14 amino acids. V was clipped by 6 bases and J by 3 bases; unmatched bases: 5. The CDR3 loop is CTCSPDRGQDTQYF. Partial CDR3 DNA: TGCACCTGCAGCCCCGACAGGGGTCAAGAC.

This clone occurred a few times. Genes and germline are mouse. The CDR3 end falls 4 residues outside the read, so it is completed with the germline J gene. J is TRBJ1-1 and V is TRBV19; 8 nucleotides line up with TRBD1. V shed 4 bases and J 3 bases; nucleotides not matched to a gene: 5. CDR1 is FNHDT, CDR2 SITEND, per germline (reference sequence). The CDR3 extends over 14 amino acids. The chain's CDR3 is CASSPTGVHTEVFF. Partial CDR3 DNA: TGTGCCAGCAGTCCGACAGGGGTGCACACA.

In its sample, this clone was seen a few times. Gene names refer to mouse genes. With the read ending 4 residues before the CDR3 end, the germline J gene is used to fill in that end. This sample includes further DNA sequences coding for the same CDR3. The rearrangement links TRBV13-2 to TRBJ2-5, with D perhaps TRBD2 (5 bases). This CDR3 has 14 amino acids. In germline, CDR1 is NNHNN, CDR2 SYGAGS (reference sequence). The V gene lost 0 bases and the J gene lost 1 base, with 6 bases spanning the gap. The CDR3 here is CASGDGGDQDTQYF. CDR3 bases read: TGTGCCAGCGGTGATGGTGGGGACCAAGAC.

This clone was recorded many times. Gene names and germline refer to mouse. The observed sequence ends 4 residues before the CDR3 terminus, with the missing tail filled in from the germline J gene. V is TRBV13-3 and J is TRBJ1-1, with D uncertain. This CDR3 is built from 14 residues. The germline V gene has CDR1 NNHDY and CDR2 SYVADS. V was clipped by 0 bases and J by 1 base, with 7 bases between them. The CDR3 sequence: CASSDADKNTEVFF. CDR3 DNA, as far as it was read: TGTGCCAGCAGTGATGCAGACAAAAACACA.

This clone was counted between two and nine times. Genes and germline are mouse. The CDR3 extends 4 residues past the end of the read, so its final part is completed from the germline J gene. The genes are TRBV13-2 and TRBJ2-3, with 7 bases aligning to TRBD2. This CDR3 comprises 14 residues. Germline lookup yields CDR1 NNHNN and CDR2 SYGAGS (reference sequence). Partial CDR3 DNA: TGTGCCAGCGGTGAACCTGGGGGAGGAGAA. As protein: CASGEPGGGE. The entire CDR3 sequence reads CASGEPGGGETLYF.

This clone came up a few times. Gene names are the mouse ones. The CDR3 goes on 4 residues after the read ends, and that part is filled in from the germline J gene. The J gene is TRBJ2-1, the V gene TRBV5, with TRBD2 matching over 11 bases. CDR1 and CDR2 from the germline V gene are LGHNA and YNLKQL (reference sequence). The CDR3 sequence is 15 residues long. CDR3: CASSPQLGGRAEQFF. The covered CDR3 bases are TGTGCCAGCAGCCCCCAACTGGGGGGGCGGGCT.

Of note for this clone: Gene names are the mouse ones. The sequenced fragment ends 4 residues before the CDR3 boundary, so the rest is inferred from the germline J gene. The chain has TRBV31 and TRBJ2-3; 11 nucleotides line up with TRBD2. Trimming took 0 bases from V and 3 from J; bases not matched to a gene: 5. This CDR3 contains 16 residues. Germline CDR1 and CDR2: GKSSPN and SITVG. The chain's CDR3 is CAWSLGTGGEAETLYF. The covered CDR3 bases are TGTGCCTGGAGTCTAGGGACTGGGGGTGAGGCAGAA.

This clone has more than one count but fewer than ten. The gene names given are mouse names. Read data end 4 residues before the CDR3 end; the end is taken from the germline J gene. This chain connects TRBV29 to TRBJ2-3; D is possibly TRBD1 (6 bases). The length of the CDR3 is 15 residues. Trimming took off 7 bases at V and 0 bases at J, with 14 bases between the two ends. Germline V CDR1 and CDR2: MSHET, SYDVDS. CDR3 sequence reads: CASTNGTSSAETLYF. The CDR3 DNA, read in part, is TGTGCTAGCACCAACGGGACATCTAGTGCAGAA.

On this clone itself: Gene names and germline refer to mouse. The sequenced fragment ends 4 residues before the CDR3 boundary, so the rest is inferred from the germline J gene. The J gene is TRBJ2-3, the V gene TRBV3, with a tentative D call TRBD1 (5 bases). Germline values: CDR1 SNHLY, CDR2 FYNGKV (reference sequence). The CDR3 length is 16 residues. Trimming left V 2 bases short and J 2 bases short, with 14 bases between. This CDR3 reads CASSLQGGGDAETLYF. Partial CDR3 DNA: TGTGCCAGCAGCTTACAGGGTGGAGGTGATGCAGAA.

This clone was observed a few times. Mouse gene names and germline throughout. With the read ending 4 residues before the CDR3 end, the germline J gene is used to fill in that end. The V and J genes are TRBV19 and TRBJ2-3, with TRBD1 identical over 9 bases. This CDR3 region has 15 residues. Losses at the gene ends were 2 bases for V and 2 bases for J; bases not matched to a gene: 3. Germline CDR1 FNHDT, CDR2 SITEND (reference sequence). The DNA read from the CDR3 is TGTGCCAGCAGTATCACAGGGGGCGTTGCAGAA. Its translation is CASSITGGVAE. The complete CDR3 protein is CASSITGGVAETLYF. Looking up the rest from reference TRBV19 and TRBJ2-3 gives the full variable domain: GGIITQTPKFLIGQEGQKLTLKCQQNFNHDTMYWYRQDSGKGLRLIYYSITENDLQKGDLSEGYDASREKKSSFSLTVTSAQKNEMAVFLCASSITGGVAETLYFGSGTRLTVL.

Comments on this clone: Mouse germline and gene names are used. The read is 4 residues too short to cover the CDR3 end, so that end is filled in from the germline J gene. The rearrangement links TRBV13-1 to TRBJ1-1; D is ambiguous. The CDR3 runs to 14 residues. Germline V gene sequence: CDR1 NSHNY, CDR2 SYGAGN. With 3 bases removed from V and 0 bases from J, the gap between germline ends came to 9 bases. The CDR3 loop is CASSVDTSNTEVFF. CDR3 DNA, as far as it was read: TGTGCCAGCAGTGTCGACACCTCAAACACA.

This clone has more than one count but fewer than ten. Gene names and germline refer to mouse. The read ends 4 residues shy of where the CDR3 ends; the end is completed using the germline J gene. The rearrangement joins TRBV13-3 to TRBJ2-2, with 7 bases aligning to TRBD2. Germline-derived CDR1 and CDR2 are NNHDY and SYVADS. The CDR3 contains 14 residues. J lost 4 bases, V lost 3 bases, and 3 bases had no gene match. This CDR3 is CASSAGGGTGQLYF. The sequenced part of the CDR3 DNA is TGTGCCAGCAGTGCTGGGGGAGGCACCGGG.

Details on this clone: The genes are named according to mouse. The read stops 4 residues short of the end of the CDR3; the missing end is completed from the germline J gene. This chain uses TRBV13-1 with TRBJ2-7; 11 bases are shared with TRBD2. Trimming took 4 bases from V and 0 from J; bases not matched to a gene: 3. Germline V CDR1 and CDR2: NSHNY, SYGAGN. The CDR3 extends over 15 amino acids. CDR3 in amino acids: CASSHWGGASYEQYF. The CDR3 bases that were read are TGTGCCAGCAGTCACTGGGGGGGCGCCTCCTAT.

This clone was picked up a small number of times. Mouse germline and gene names are used. The read ends 4 residues shy of where the CDR3 ends; the end is completed using the germline J gene. This chain joins TRBV13-1 and TRBJ2-4; 7 bases align to TRBD1. J was trimmed by 1 base and V by 0 bases; bases with no gene match: 2. The CDR3 sequence is 15 residues long. Germline CDR1 NSHNY, CDR2 SYGAGN. CDR3 region: CASSDDRGGQNTLYF. The sequenced CDR3 bases are TGTGCCAGCAGTGATGACAGGGGAGGTCAAAAC.

This clone has just a few counts. Gene labels here are mouse ones. The read stops 4 residues short of the end of the CDR3; the missing end is completed from the germline J gene. The chain joins TRBV19 to TRBJ2-1; D unclear. The CDR3 loop spans 14 amino acids. The germline V gene encodes CDR1 FNHDT and CDR2 SITEND (reference sequence). Here the CDR3 reads CASSIDRSRAEQFF. The sequenced CDR3 bases are TGTGCCAGCAGTATAGACCGCAGCAGGGCT. Full variable domain (outside the CDR3, taken from reference TRBV19 and TRBJ2-1): GGIITQTPKFLIGQEGQKLTLKCQQNFNHDTMYWYRQDSGKGLRLIYYSITENDLQKGDLSEGYDASREKKSSFSLTVTSAQKNEMAVFLCASSIDRSRAEQFFGPGTRLTVL.

This clone is medium-sized (0.01 to 0.1%) within its sample. Each gene name is a mouse one. From the germline J gene comes the end of the CDR3, since the read stops 4 residues before it. The J gene is TRBJ1-2, the V gene TRBV1; D unclear. Looked up from germline, CDR1 is NSQYPW and CDR2 is LRSPGD (reference sequence). V was cut by 1 base and J by 0 bases, with 3 bases left in between. The CDR3 loop spans 13 amino acids. CDR3: CTCSAGANSDYTF. The sequenced part of the CDR3 DNA is TGCACCTGCAGTGCAGGGGCAAACTCC.

Notes on this clone: The genes are named according to mouse. The read halts 3 residues ahead of the CDR3 end, with the missing end drawn from the germline J gene. This chain links TRBV13-1 with TRBJ1-6; TRBD1 is a possible D gene (5 bases). TRBJ1-6 is assigned to the ORF class and has an uncertain function. V lost 1 base to trimming and J lost 9 bases, with 11 bases between them. Germline-derived CDR1 and CDR2 are NSHNY and SYGAGN. This CDR3 comprises 14 residues. The CDR3 bases that were read are TGTGCCAGCAGTGATAGGCAGGGAGGTTCGCCC. This gives the protein CASSDRQGGSP. The CDR3, in full, reads CASSDRQGGSPLYF.

This clone was counted at least ten times. Gene names are the mouse ones. Read data end 4 residues before the CDR3 end; the end is taken from the germline J gene. The chain has TRBV19 and TRBJ1-2; D gene uncertain. Germline V CDR1 and CDR2: FNHDT, SITEND (reference sequence). CDR3 size: 12 residues. V lost 1 base and J 3 bases, leaving 4 bases between the germline ends. CDR3 DNA (partial): TGTGCCAGCAGTATATGGGACTCC. Translated: CASSIWDS. From start to end, the CDR3 is CASSIWDSDYTF.

This clone was observed a few times. Genes here carry mouse names. The read halts 4 residues ahead of the CDR3 end, with the missing end drawn from the germline J gene. V gene TRBV13-3 combines with J gene TRBJ2-7, with TRBD1 matching over 9 bases. There are 14 residues in the CDR3. CDR1 NNHDY and CDR2 SYVADS come from the germline V gene. The CDR3 DNA, read in part, is TGTGCCAGCAGTCTGACAGGGGGGACTTAT. Protein product: CASSLTGGTY. The full CDR3 protein is CASSLTGGTYEQYF.

This clone was seen a few times. The genes are named according to mouse. The read gets to within 3 residues of the CDR3 end, and the germline J gene fills in the rest. This sequence joins TRBV1 and TRBJ1-6; D unresolved. TRBJ1-6 carries the ORF label, with uncertain function. V lost 3 bases, J lost 5 bases, and 8 bases lay in between. The V gene's germline CDR1 is NSQYPW and CDR2 LRSPGD (reference sequence). The CDR3 spans 14 residues. The DNA read from the CDR3 is TGCACCTGCAGTGCCAACAGAAATAATTCGCCC. As protein: CTCSANRNNSP. The CDR3 in its entirety is CTCSANRNNSPLYF.

This clone was found a few times. Germline and genes here are mouse. The read stops 4 residues short of the end of the CDR3; the missing end is completed from the germline J gene. This chain uses TRBV13-1 with TRBJ2-5; 9 nucleotides line up with TRBD2. V was pared by 2 bases and J by 3 bases, with 4 bases of the junction left unmatched. Germline CDR1 NSHNY, CDR2 SYGAGN. The CDR3 covers 15 residues. CDR3 DNA, as far as it was read: TGTGCCAGCAGTGAGCAACTGGGGGGACAAGAC. This sequence encodes CASSEQLGGQD. The full CDR3 protein is CASSEQLGGQDTQYF.

On this clone: Mouse gene names and germline throughout. Read coverage stops 4 residues before the CDR3 terminus; the germline J gene supplies the remainder. This chain connects TRBV13-1 to TRBJ2-3; the match to TRBD1 covers 8 bases. The CDR3 spans 13 residues. Germline CDR1 and CDR2: NSHNY and SYGAGN. This CDR3 reads CASSGQGRETLYF. The sequenced part of the CDR3 DNA is TGTGCCAGCAGTGGACAGGGGCGAGAA.

A few counts support this clone. Germline and genes here are mouse. The identical CDR3 is also encoded by other nucleotide sequences in the sample. The CDR3 DNA, read in part, is TGTGCCAGCAGCCCGGACAGGGGAAGAGAC. This gives the protein CASSPDRGRD. The CDR3 as a whole reads CASSPDRGRDTQYF. The chain uses TRBV14 and TRBJ2-5; 9 bases match TRBD1. The CDR3 end lies 4 residues beyond the end of the read and is filled in from the germline J gene. Germline loops: CDR1 SGHDT, CDR2 FRDEAV. The CDR3 runs to 14 residues.

As concerns this clone: Gene names and germline match the mouse. Read sequence stops 4 residues before the CDR3 end, and the germline J gene provides the missing end. V and J are TRBV1 and TRBJ2-7; TRBD1 agrees at 7 bases. The CDR3 consists of 13 residues. CDR1 and CDR2 (germline): NSQYPW, LRSPGD (reference sequence). CDR3 DNA (partial): TGCACCTGCAGTGGAGGGACAGCTTAT. It yields the protein CTCSGGTAY. The whole CDR3 protein is CTCSGGTAYEQYF.

In the case of this clone: Gene names refer to mouse genes. The read ends 4 residues shy of where the CDR3 ends; the end is completed using the germline J gene. This chain joins TRBV13-1 and TRBJ2-1, with TRBD2 identical over 8 bases. This CDR3 has 15 residues. Germline-derived CDR1 and CDR2 are NSHNY and SYGAGN. J gave up 1 base and V 3 bases, and 3 bases lay outside the gene matches. CDR3 DNA (partial): TGTGCCAGCAGTGCACTGGGGGCGAACTATGCT. Translation: CASSALGANYA. The whole CDR3 reads CASSALGANYAEQFF.

A remark on this clone: Mouse names are used for the genes. This sample also contains other DNA sequences that code for the same CDR3. The CDR3 loop is CASSDARDIQDTQYF. Incomplete CDR3 DNA: TGTGCCAGCAGTGATGCACGAGACATCCAAGAC. This sequence joins TRBV13-1 and TRBJ2-5; no reliable D call. The CDR3 is cut off 4 residues early in the read; its end comes from the germline J gene. Germline V gives CDR1 NSHNY, CDR2 SYGAGN. The CDR3 sequence is 15 residues long. The V and J ends lost 0 bases and 2 bases respectively, with 10 bases between them.